The sequence of this TCR beta chain was determined in a study of blood T cell repertoires in COVID-19. Whole-study context: Nucleic acid was either cDNA or gDNA, and it came from T cells, B-cell-depleted T cells, or PBMCs.

The CDR3 runs 12 residues. V lost 6 bases to trimming and J lost 5 bases, with 8 bases between them. Germline CDR1 reads MDHEN; CDR2 reads SYDVKM. In the original processing: Reference gene primer amplification yielded estimated nucleated cell counts. Measured with immunoSEQ multiplex PCR; TCRdb has only the in-frame clones, and not every one. The DNA was the basis for D and trimming; V, J and clone size are from that table. Among hundreds of thousands of clones, around nine tenths were seen once, and the ten largest hold just under 7.5%. The specimen sequenced was peripheral blood. This sequence was found in a woman aged 70-85 years with COVID-19, enrolled during active disease. The chain joins TRBV28 to TRBJ1-5; D remains unclear. The CDR3 sequence: CASSPLHQPQHF. The CDR3 coding sequence is TGTGCCAGCAGCCCCCTCCATCAGCCCCAGCATTTT.